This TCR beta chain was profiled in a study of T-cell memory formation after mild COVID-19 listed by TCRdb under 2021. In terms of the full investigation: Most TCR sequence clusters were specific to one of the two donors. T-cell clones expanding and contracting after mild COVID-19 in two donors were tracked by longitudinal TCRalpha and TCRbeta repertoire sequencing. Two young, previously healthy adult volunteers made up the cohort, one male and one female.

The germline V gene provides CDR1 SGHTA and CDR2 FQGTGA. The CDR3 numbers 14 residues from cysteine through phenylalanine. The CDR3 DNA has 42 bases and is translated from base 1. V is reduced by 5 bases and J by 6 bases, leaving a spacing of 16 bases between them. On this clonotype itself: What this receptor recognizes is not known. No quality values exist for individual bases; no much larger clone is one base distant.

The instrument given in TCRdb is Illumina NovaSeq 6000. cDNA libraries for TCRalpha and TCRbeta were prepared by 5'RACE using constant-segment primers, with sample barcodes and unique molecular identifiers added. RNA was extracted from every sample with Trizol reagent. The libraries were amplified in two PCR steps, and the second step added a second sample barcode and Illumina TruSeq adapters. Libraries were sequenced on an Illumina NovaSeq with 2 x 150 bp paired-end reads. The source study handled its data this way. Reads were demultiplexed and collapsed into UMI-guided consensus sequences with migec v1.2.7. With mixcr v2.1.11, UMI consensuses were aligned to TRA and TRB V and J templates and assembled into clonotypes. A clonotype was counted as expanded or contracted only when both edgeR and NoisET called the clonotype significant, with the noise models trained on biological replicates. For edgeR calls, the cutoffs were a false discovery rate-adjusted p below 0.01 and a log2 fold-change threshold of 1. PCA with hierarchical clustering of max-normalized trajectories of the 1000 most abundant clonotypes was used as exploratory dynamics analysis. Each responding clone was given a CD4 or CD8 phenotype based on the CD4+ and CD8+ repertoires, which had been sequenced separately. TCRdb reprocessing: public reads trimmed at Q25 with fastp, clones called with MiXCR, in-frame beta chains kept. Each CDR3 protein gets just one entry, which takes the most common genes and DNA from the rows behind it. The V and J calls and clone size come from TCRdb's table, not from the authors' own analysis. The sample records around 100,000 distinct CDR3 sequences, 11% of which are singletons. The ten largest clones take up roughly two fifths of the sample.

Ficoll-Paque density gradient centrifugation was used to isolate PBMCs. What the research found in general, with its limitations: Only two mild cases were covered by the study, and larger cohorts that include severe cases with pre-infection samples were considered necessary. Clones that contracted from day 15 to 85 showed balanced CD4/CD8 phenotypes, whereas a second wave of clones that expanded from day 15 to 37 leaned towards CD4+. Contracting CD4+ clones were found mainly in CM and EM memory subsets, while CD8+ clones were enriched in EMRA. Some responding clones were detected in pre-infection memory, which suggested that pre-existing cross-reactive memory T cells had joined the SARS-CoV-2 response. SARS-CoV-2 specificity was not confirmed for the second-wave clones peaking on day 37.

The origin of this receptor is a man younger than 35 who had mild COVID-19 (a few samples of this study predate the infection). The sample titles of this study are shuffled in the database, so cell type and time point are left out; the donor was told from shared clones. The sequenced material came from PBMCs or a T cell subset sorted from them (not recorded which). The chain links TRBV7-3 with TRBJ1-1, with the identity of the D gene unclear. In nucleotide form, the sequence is TGTGCCAGCAGCCCAGATGGGGTTGTAGCTGAAGCTTTCTTT. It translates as CASSPDGVVAEAFF.